This T cell receptor beta chain was recorded in a study of blood T cells in healthy people across ages. With a J-beta primer mix and a sample-barcoded 5' primer, a second PCR ran about 7 to 11 cycles. TCRdb recomputed calls from the 5' RACE reads with MiXCR, one row per CDR3 protein. Of about 800,000 distinct CDR3 sequences in the sample, 25% were seen once. The CDR3 extends over 13 amino acids. This clonotype was seen a few times. The same sample was also used in a study of T cells of mothers and their children.

The receptor comes from a boy younger than 18 in good health. The sequenced sample was blood. This sequence joins TRBV21-1 and TRBJ2-7; no DNA check was done on the table's D call, TRBD2. TRBV21-1 is shown as a pseudogene. In nucleotides, the CDR3 is TGTGCCAGCAGCAAAGGAGGGACCTACGAGCAGTACTTC. It specifies CASSKGGTYEQYF.